The 5 T cell receptor beta chains below all came from one sample that was sequenced in a study of human T cells and chemical hapten exposure. It was from unfractionated whole blood that total RNA was extracted. In TCRdb, the 5' RACE reads were re-called with MiXCR into one record per CDR3 protein. The table has approximately 140,000 distinct CDR3 sequences, around 4% seen once. The receptors were gathered from a female donor in good health.

This clonotype was seen a few times. V is TRBV19 and J is TRBJ2-5, with D maybe TRBD2 (5 bases). Looked up from germline, CDR1 is LNHDA and CDR2 is SQIVND (reference sequence). V gave up 6 bases and J gave up 7 bases, with 24 bases separating them. CDR3 length: 16 amino acids. CDR3 sequence: CASSWARQPGRGTQYF. The CDR3, as DNA: TGTGCCAGTAGCTGGGCCCGGCAGCCCGGCCGGGGGACCCAGTACTTC.

Ten or more counts support this clonotype. No DNA is shown, since the ends of the CDR3 on it are uncertain; the CDR3 is the one TCRdb lists. V is TRBV9 and J is TRBJ2-7. The CDR3 is 14 amino acids in total, end residues counted. The germline CDR1 and CDR2 sequences are SGDLS and YYNGEE. This chain's CDR3 is CASSVGEGSGQEYF.

The table lists this clonotype with many counts. This chain uses TRBV11-2 with TRBJ2-5; D remains ambiguous. Germline V gene sequence: CDR1 SGHAT, CDR2 FQNNGV. Trimming shortened V by 5 bases and J by 5 bases, and 6 bases separated the two germline ends. The length of the CDR3 is 11 residues. CDR3 sequence: CASSPEETQYF. CDR3 nucleotide sequence: TGTGCCAGCAGCCCCGAGGAGACCCAGTACTTC.

This clonotype was seen many times. The chain is built from TRBV5-1 and TRBJ2-2; D remains ambiguous. Germline V gene sequence: CDR1 SGHRS, CDR2 YFSETQ. V lost 5 bases and J 3 bases, leaving 8 bases between the germline ends. The CDR3 runs to 13 residues. CDR3 in DNA: TGCGCCAGCAGATACGCCTACACCGGGGAGCTGTTTTTT. This gives the protein CASRYAYTGELFF.

V is TRBV5-1 and J is TRBJ2-5; no reliable D call. Germline-derived CDR1 and CDR2 are SGHRS and YFSETQ. V shed 4 bases and J shed 4 bases, with 8 bases lying between them. This CDR3 is 12 amino acids long. The DNA of the CDR3 is TGCGCCAGCAGCGACCCCCCAGAGACCCAGTACTTC. Translating it yields CASSDPPETQYF.